The T cell receptor beta chain under discussion was sequenced for a study of shared T cell receptors in the human thymus. Repertoires were generated with immunoSEQ multiplex PCR, while TCRdb's copy carries only in-frame clones and drops some. This sample has about 710,000 clones, with more than 70% found just once. CDR3 length equals 14 residues. CDR1 is GTSNPN, CDR2 SVGIG, per germline (reference sequence). Trimming took 0 bases from V and 10 from J; bases not matched to a gene: 11. The same sample was also studied in work on human thymus T cells. That source adds: Having corrective surgery for congenital heart defects, healthy Finnish infants were the ones who donated. From resections taken during corrective heart surgery, the thymus tissue was obtained. V and J genes seemed to be used with bias in thymic and blood repertoires. Unrelated individuals had highly overlapping thymic repertoires, as reported in related research.

This TCR was recovered from a boy under two years old with a congenital heart defect. The genes are TRBV30 and TRBJ1-1; TRBD1 matches 7 bases. The sequencing input was thymocytes. CDR3 nucleotides: TGTGCCTGGAGTGTAGACAGGGTCCCTGAGGGAGCTTTCTTT. Its protein product is CAWSVDRVPEGAFF.